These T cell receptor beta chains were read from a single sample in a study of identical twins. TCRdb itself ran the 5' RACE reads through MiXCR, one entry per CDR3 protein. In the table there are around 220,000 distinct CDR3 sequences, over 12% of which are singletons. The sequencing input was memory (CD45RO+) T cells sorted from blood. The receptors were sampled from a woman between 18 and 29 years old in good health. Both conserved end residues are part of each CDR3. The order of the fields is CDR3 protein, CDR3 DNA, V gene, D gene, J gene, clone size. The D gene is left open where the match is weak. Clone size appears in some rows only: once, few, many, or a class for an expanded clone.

CDR3: CSVEAGQNTEAFF; DNA: TGCAGCGTTGAGGCAGGGCAGAACACTGAAGCTTTCTTT; V: TRBV29-1; D: NA; J: TRBJ1-1; size: many
CDR3: CASSWEGNEQFF; DNA: TGTGCCAGCAGTTGGGAGGGGAATGAGCAGTTCTTC; V: TRBV12-3/TRBV12-4; D: TRBD2; J: TRBJ2-1; size: few
CDR3: CASSLMGHNNSPLHF; DNA: TGTGCCAGCAGCTTAATGGGACATAATAATTCACCCCTCCACTTT; V: TRBV7-9; D: NA; J: TRBJ1-6; size: few
CDR3: CASSADRDTQYF; DNA: TGTGCCAGCAGCGCGGACAGGGATACGCAGTATTTT; V: TRBV11-2; D: TRBD1; J: TRBJ2-3; size: many
CDR3: CSASDRSRGSYEQYF; DNA: TGCAGTGCAAGCGACAGGTCGAGAGGGTCCTACGAGCAGTACTTC; V: TRBV20-1; D: NA; J: TRBJ2-7; size: NA
CDR3: CASSITPGTLLSETQYF; DNA: TGTGCCAGCAGCATCACCCCCGGGACTCTTCTCTCCGAGACCCAGTACTTC; V: TRBV7-9; D: NA; J: TRBJ2-5; size: NA
CDR3: CASSFSNEQFF; DNA: TGTGCCAGCAGCTTTAGCAATGAGCAGTTCTTC; V: TRBV7-2; D: NA; J: TRBJ2-1; size: few
CDR3: CASSLDSDVAFF; DNA: TGTGCCAGCAGCCTCGACAGTGATGTAGCTTTCTTT; V: TRBV5-5; D: NA; J: TRBJ1-1; size: few
CDR3: CASSGPGAASEQYF; DNA: TGTGCCAGCAGCGGCCCCGGGGCAGCCTCGGAGCAGTACTTC; V: TRBV9; D: NA; J: TRBJ2-7; size: few
CDR3: CASSVLGVGPEETQYF; DNA: TGTGCCAGCAGCGTATTAGGTGTGGGGCCAGAAGAGACCCAGTACTTC; V: TRBV9; D: NA; J: TRBJ2-5; size: NA
CDR3: CSARGFSETARYEQYF; DNA: TGCAGTGCTAGGGGTTTTTCAGAGACAGCAAGATACGAGCAGTACTTC; V: TRBV20-1; D: NA; J: TRBJ2-7; size: NA
CDR3: CASSREGRNGEQFF; DNA: TGTGCCAGTAGTAGAGAGGGGCGAAATGGGGAGCAGTTCTTC; V: TRBV19; D: NA; J: TRBJ2-1; size: NA
CDR3: CSVAPLGQGRTGELFF; DNA: TGCAGCGTCGCACCCCTAGGACAGGGACGCACCGGGGAGCTGTTTTTT; V: TRBV29-1; D: TRBD1; J: TRBJ2-2; size: many
CDR3: CAISESGDISYNEQFF; DNA: TGTGCCATCAGTGAGTCGGGGGACATCTCCTACAATGAGCAGTTCTTC; V: TRBV10-3; D: NA; J: TRBJ2-1; size: NA
CDR3: CSASTGPNEKLFF; DNA: TGCAGTGCTAGTACGGGACCTAATGAAAAACTGTTTTTT; V: TRBV20-1; D: NA; J: TRBJ1-4; size: once
CDR3: CASGYSGGAGYTF; DNA: TGTGCCAGCGGTTACTCAGGGGGCGCTGGCTACACCTTC; V: TRBV6-6; D: TRBD1; J: TRBJ1-2; size: NA
CDR3: CASLPSLSTDTQYF; DNA: TGTGCCAGCCTCCCTAGTCTCAGCACAGATACGCAGTATTTT; V: TRBV7-2; D: NA; J: TRBJ2-3; size: few
CDR3: CASSFRTNQPQHF; DNA: TGTGCCAGCAGCTTCAGGACCAATCAGCCCCAGCATTTT; V: TRBV7-2; D: NA; J: TRBJ1-5; size: NA
CDR3: CASSDSRTGEQYF; DNA: TGCGCCAGCAGTGACTCCAGGACCGGCGAGCAGTACTTC; V: TRBV10-1; D: NA; J: TRBJ2-7; size: NA
CDR3: CASSSVYSGANVLTF; DNA: TGCGCCAGCAGCAGCGTATATTCTGGGGCCAACGTCCTGACTTTC; V: TRBV5-1; D: NA; J: TRBJ2-6; size: many
CDR3: CASSLNSGTITGELFF; DNA: TGTGCCAGCAGCCTCAATTCCGGGACAATCACCGGGGAGCTGTTTTTT; V: TRBV6-1; D: NA; J: TRBJ2-2; size: many
CDR3: CASSPLAGRDSGYEQFF; DNA: TGTGCCAGCAGCCCTCTAGCAGGGAGGGATTCAGGATATGAGCAGTTCTTC; V: TRBV7-8; D: TRBD2; J: TRBJ2-1; size: NA
CDR3: CASVGHWNTGELFF; DNA: TGTGCCAGCGTGGGACACTGGAACACCGGGGAGCTGTTTTTT; V: TRBV6-1; D: NA; J: TRBJ2-2; size: NA
CDR3: CASRLGGGHTGELFF; DNA: TGTGCCAGCAGGTTGGGAGGGGGCCATACCGGGGAGCTGTTTTTT; V: TRBV2; D: NA; J: TRBJ2-2; size: few
CDR3: CASRLRGRSTDTQYF; DNA: TGTGCCAGCAGATTAAGGGGGCGCAGCACAGATACGCAGTATTTT; V: TRBV6-5; D: TRBD1; J: TRBJ2-3; size: few
CDR3: CASTPGGAEQETQYF; DNA: TGTGCCAGCACCCCTGGAGGTGCGGAGCAAGAGACCCAGTACTTC; V: TRBV28; D: NA; J: TRBJ2-5; size: few
CDR3: CASSTSGTIHEQYF; DNA: TGTGCCAGCAGCACTAGCGGGACTATCCACGAGCAGTACTTC; V: TRBV12-3/TRBV12-4; D: TRBD2; J: TRBJ2-7; size: many
CDR3: CASILRGRETEAFF; DNA: TGTGCCAGCATTCTCAGGGGGCGCGAAACTGAAGCTTTCTTT; V: TRBV6-5; D: TRBD1; J: TRBJ1-1; size: few
CDR3: CASSVDRIYQETQYF; DNA: TGTGCCAGCAGTGTGGACAGGATCTACCAAGAGACCCAGTACTTC; V: TRBV28; D: TRBD1; J: TRBJ2-5; size: NA
CDR3: CASGIETRGTDTQYF; DNA: TGCGCCAGCGGAATTGAGACGAGGGGAACAGATACGCAGTATTTT; V: TRBV5-1; D: NA; J: TRBJ2-3; size: few
CDR3: CASSLDLRPYEQYF; DNA: TGTGCCAGCAGCTTAGATCTGCGGCCCTACGAGCAGTACTTC; V: TRBV11-2; D: NA; J: TRBJ2-7; size: NA
CDR3: CASSFGDNTEAFF; DNA: TGTGCCAGCAGTTTTGGGGATAACACTGAAGCTTTCTTT; V: TRBV12-3/TRBV12-4; D: NA; J: TRBJ1-1; size: few
CDR3: CASSLGREDLYEQYF; DNA: TGCGCCAGCAGCTTGGGACGGGAGGACCTCTACGAGCAGTACTTC; V: TRBV5-1; D: TRBD2; J: TRBJ2-7; size: few
CDR3: CASSSSGPYEQYF; DNA: TGTGCCAGCAGCTCTTCAGGGCCTTACGAGCAGTACTTC; V: TRBV7-3; D: NA; J: TRBJ2-7; size: NA
CDR3: CASSFRLASTDTQYF; DNA: TGTGCCAGCAGCTTTAGACTAGCGAGCACAGATACGCAGTATTTT; V: TRBV5-8; D: TRBD2; J: TRBJ2-3; size: few
CDR3: CASSSGSRWDYGYTF; DNA: TGTGCCAGCAGCTCCGGGTCTCGCTGGGACTATGGCTACACCTTC; V: TRBV7-8; D: NA; J: TRBJ1-2; size: NA
CDR3: CASSQTTGGWGYTF; DNA: TGTGCCAGCAGCCAGACTACAGGGGGTTGGGGCTACACCTTC; V: TRBV3-1; D: TRBD1; J: TRBJ1-2; size: few
CDR3: CSARDPSGRGTGELFF; DNA: TGCAGTGCTAGAGACCCTAGCGGGAGGGGGACCGGGGAGCTGTTTTTT; V: TRBV20-1; D: TRBD2; J: TRBJ2-2; size: NA
CDR3: CSASQGRGWPYSTEAFF; DNA: TGCAGTGCTAGTCAAGGCCGAGGCTGGCCTTACAGCACTGAAGCTTTCTTT; V: TRBV20-1; D: NA; J: TRBJ1-1; size: NA
CDR3: CASSYRLAGGETQYF; DNA: TGTGCCAGCAGCTACAGACTAGCGGGGGGGGAGACCCAGTACTTC; V: TRBV7-9; D: TRBD2; J: TRBJ2-5; size: few
CDR3: CAIRRQGADTDTQYF; DNA: TGTGCCATCAGACGACAGGGGGCGGACACAGATACGCAGTATTTT; V: TRBV10-3; D: TRBD1; J: TRBJ2-3; size: many
CDR3: CASSYTPLRIYEQYF; DNA: TGTGCCAGCAGTTACACACCACTAAGGATCTACGAGCAGTACTTC; V: TRBV6-5; D: NA; J: TRBJ2-7; size: few
CDR3: CASSPGPETYEQYF; DNA: TGTGCCAGCAGCCCAGGTCCGGAAACCTACGAGCAGTACTTC; V: TRBV9; D: NA; J: TRBJ2-7; size: NA
CDR3: CASSHWGRDNEQFF; DNA: TGTGCCAGCAGCCATTGGGGACGAGACAATGAGCAGTTCTTC; V: TRBV3-1; D: NA; J: TRBJ2-1; size: few
CDR3: CASRTTFEAFF; DNA: TGTGCTAGTAGAACCACCTTTGAAGCTTTCTTT; V: TRBV12-5; D: NA; J: TRBJ1-1; size: NA